This TCR beta chain was documented in a study of human T cells and chemical hapten exposure. From whole blood left unfractionated, total RNA was extracted. TCRdb passed the 5' RACE reads through MiXCR, listing each CDR3 protein once. The table lists approximately 110,000 distinct CDR3 sequences, approximately 19% of them singletons. After removal of 7 bases from V and 6 bases from J, the junction contained 6 bases not matched to a gene. The CDR3 covers 14 residues. Per the germline V gene, CDR1 is MNHEY and CDR2 is SVGAGI. The V call is TRBV6-5, the J call TRBJ2-7, with TRBD2 matching over 13 bases. The receptor was isolated from a human donor in good health. The CDR3 is CASTGLAGAAEQYF. The CDR3 DNA is TGTGCCAGCACCGGACTAGCGGGAGCAGCCGAGCAGTACTTC.